The next 20 T cell receptor beta chains were all read from a single sample in a study of OX40 agonist ivuxolimab in advanced cancers. Using immunoSEQ multiplex PCR, the repertoire was profiled, and TCRdb retains in-frame clones only, with some absent. The profile shows some 90,000 clones, approximately 87% of them singletons. This sample comprised CD4+ or CD8+ T cells sorted from blood, obtained in a trial of the OX40 agonist ivuxolimab. These receptors originate from an adult with an advanced solid tumor such as melanoma, head and neck, liver or kidney cancer.

The rearrangement uses TRBV2 and TRBJ1-5; D perhaps matches TRBD1 (6 bases). V was cut by 3 bases and J by 7 bases, with 22 bases left in between. The CDR3 contains 17 residues. Germline CDR1 SNHLY, CDR2 FYNNEI. CDR3: CASSEMLGGAYNQPQHF. DNA for the CDR3: TGTGCCAGCAGTGAGATGTTAGGGGGGGCTTACAACCAGCCCCAGCATTTT.

The J gene is TRBJ2-5, the V gene TRBV7-2, with 9 bases fitting TRBD2. The CDR3 consists of 16 residues. Germline loops: CDR1 SGHTA, CDR2 FQGNSA. V was clipped by 5 bases and J by 2 bases; unmatched bases: 9. The CDR3 protein is CASSLVSSGNQETQYF. For the CDR3, the DNA is TGTGCCAGCAGCCTAGTCTCTAGCGGGAATCAAGAGACCCAGTACTTC.

The rearrangement links TRBV7-9 to TRBJ2-3; 7 bases fit TRBD2. The ends lost 3 bases at V and 1 base at J; junction bases unmatched: 10. The germline gives CDR1 SEHNR, CDR2 FQNEAQ (reference sequence). This CDR3 spans 17 amino acids. In nucleotides, the CDR3 is TGTGCCAGCAGCTTCCTTGCGGGAGTCCCTCGCACAGATACGCAGTATTTT. Translated: CASSFLAGVPRTDTQYF. The full variable domain, its missing parts supplied by reference TRBV7-9 and TRBJ2-3, is DTGVSQNPRHKITKRGQNVTFRCDPISEHNRLYWYRQTLGQGPEFLTYFQNEAQLEKSRLLSDRFSAERPKGSFSTLEIQRTEQGDSAMYLCASSFLAGVPRTDTQYFGPGTRLTVL.

This chain links TRBV19 with TRBJ2-1; weak D call: TRBD2 (6 bases). This CDR3 is 16 amino acids long. Trimming left V 2 bases short and J 4 bases short, with 15 bases between. CDR1 is LNHDA and CDR2 is SQIVND in the germline V gene (reference sequence). DNA for the CDR3: TGTGCCAGTAGTATAAGGGAGGTTTTGAGGTACAATGAGCAGTTCTTC. This gives the protein CASSIREVLRYNEQFF.

The V call is TRBV5-1, the J call TRBJ2-3; 7 nucleotides line up with TRBD2. Germline trimming cut 0 bases from V and 6 bases from J; bases unmatched to any gene: 7. CDR1 SGHRS and CDR2 YFSETQ come from the germline V gene. The CDR3 is made up of 15 amino acids. CDR3 nucleotide sequence: TGCGCCAGCAGCTTGGGGGGAGCGGGATCGGATACGCAGTATTTT. As protein: CASSLGGAGSDTQYF. The whole variable domain, filled in from reference TRBV5-1 and TRBJ2-3, reads KAGVTQTPRYLIKTRGQQVTLSCSPISGHRSVSWYQQTPGQGLQFLFEYFSETQRNKGNFPGRFSGRQFSNSRSEMNVSTLELGDSALYLCASSLGGAGSDTQYFGPGTRLTVL.

The chain couples TRBV11-2 to TRBJ2-3; 7 nucleotides align to TRBD2. The CDR3 length is 15 residues. CDR1 is SGHAT and CDR2 is FQNNGV in the germline V gene. Trimming removed 1 base from V and 3 bases from J; junction bases left unmatched: 4. CDR3 in amino acids: CASSLGLAETDTQYF. CDR3 nucleotides: TGTGCCAGCAGCTTAGGACTAGCAGAAACAGATACGCAGTATTTT.

This clone was counted a single time. The chain has TRBV10-2 and TRBJ1-2, with D hard to call. CDR1 WSHSY and CDR2 SAAADI come from the germline V gene. V was shortened by 7 bases and J by 3 bases, with 9 bases between the two germline ends. This CDR3 spans 12 amino acids. The CDR3 sequence is CASKVSDYGYTF. The DNA for the CDR3 is TGCGCCAGCAAAGTCAGTGACTATGGCTACACCTTC.

The rearrangement uses TRBV5-1 and TRBJ2-1; D possibly corresponds to TRBD2 (6 bases). The CDR3 is 14 amino acids. Deletions cut 2 bases from V and 4 bases from J, with 10 bases between. The germline gives CDR1 SGHRS, CDR2 YFSETQ. CDR3 bases: TGCGCCAGCAGCTTCCGGGACTTATACAATGAGCAGTTCTTC. Its translation: CASSFRDLYNEQFF.

The chain has TRBV30 and TRBJ2-2; no reliable D call. Germline CDR1 and CDR2: GTSNPN and SVGIG (reference sequence). The V and J ends lost 4 bases and 5 bases respectively, with 5 bases between them. CDR3 length: 11 amino acids. As DNA, the CDR3 is TGTGCCTGGATGTGGACCGGGGAGCTGTTTTTT. It translates to CAWMWTGELFF.

This chain links TRBV7-3 with TRBJ2-7, with TRBD2 identical over 9 bases. CDR3 length: 17 residues. Per the germline V gene, CDR1 is SGHTA and CDR2 is FQGTGA. The J segment lost 3 bases and the V segment lost 1 base, leaving 10 bases of the junction unmatched. CDR3 nucleotide sequence: TGTGCCAGCAGCTTAATGGGGGTAGCGGGAGCCCACTACGAGCAGTACTTC. Amino acid sequence: CASSLMGVAGAHYEQYF.

This rearrangement joins TRBV6-4 to TRBJ2-1, with D possibly being TRBD2 (6 bases). Trimming removed 4 bases at V and 3 bases at J, with 10 bases between. Germline values: CDR1 MRHNA, CDR2 SNTAGT. CDR3 length: 14 residues. The CDR3 region is CASSVVRGYNEQFF. The CDR3 DNA reads as TGTGCCAGCAGTGTGGTGCGGGGCTACAATGAGCAGTTCTTC.

V and J are TRBV7-3 and TRBJ2-3; no clear D. V was shortened by 0 bases and J by 4 bases, with 8 bases between the two germline ends. CDR3 length equals 14 residues. Germline CDR1 and CDR2: SGHTA and FQGTGA. The CDR3 spells CASSLTGGADTQYF. In DNA form, the CDR3 reads TGTGCCAGCAGCTTAACAGGTGGCGCAGATACGCAGTATTTT.

The chain joins TRBV4-1 to TRBJ2-3; 8 bases agree with TRBD2. In germline, CDR1 is MGHRA, CDR2 YSYEKL. Trimming at V came to 0 bases and at J to 3 bases, leaving 8 bases not matched to a gene. The CDR3 loop spans 17 amino acids. The DNA of the CDR3 is TGCGCCAGCAGCCAAGAAAGAAGCGGGAGTATGACAGATACGCAGTATTTT. It specifies CASSQERSGSMTDTQYF.

The rearrangement links TRBV5-6 to TRBJ1-5, with D perhaps matching TRBD1 (6 bases). The CDR3 consists of 14 residues. Trimming stripped 4 bases from V and 5 bases from J, with 13 bases between. The V gene's germline CDR1 is SGHDT and CDR2 YYEEEE. The CDR3: CASSLQGPDQPQHF. The CDR3 region has the DNA TGTGCCAGCAGCCTACAGGGTCCGGATCAGCCCCAGCATTTT.

J is TRBJ1-5 and V is TRBV19, with 7 bases lining up with TRBD1. The CDR3 length is 15 residues. Germline V gene data show CDR1 as LNHDA and CDR2 as SQIVND (reference sequence). V lost 5 bases and J lost 1; bases outside the gene matches: 5. The CDR3 nucleotides are TGTGCCAGTAGTTCCCACAGGGGAAGCAATCAGCCCCAGCATTTT. Translation gives CASSSHRGSNQPQHF.

J is TRBJ1-2 and V is TRBV4-3; weak D call: TRBD1 (5 bases). CDR1 LGHNA and CDR2 YSLEER come from the germline V gene. There are 15 residues in the CDR3. The ends were cut back, 1 base at V and 4 bases at J, with 13 bases in the middle. For the CDR3, the DNA is TGCGCCAGCAGCCAAGGGCCGGGGGTTGGCTATGGCTACACCTTC. Its protein is CASSQGPGVGYGYTF.

The V and J genes are TRBV5-4 and TRBJ2-7, with TRBD2 matching 11 bases. The germline gives CDR1 SGHNT, CDR2 YYREEE (reference sequence). The ends lost 4 bases at V and 2 bases at J; junction bases unmatched: 5. The CDR3 is 15 amino acids. CDR3 loop: CASSPSGRSTYEQYF. The CDR3 nucleotides are TGTGCCAGCAGCCCTAGCGGGAGGTCGACCTACGAGCAGTACTTC.

This chain joins TRBV27 and TRBJ1-4; D is perhaps TRBD1 (5 bases). V shed 2 bases and J shed 10 bases, with 20 bases lying between them. CDR1 MNHEY and CDR2 SMNVEV come from the germline V gene (reference sequence). The CDR3 contains 16 residues. The DNA of the CDR3 is TGTGCCAGCAGTTTAGGCCCGACAGTCATCGGGGGAAAACTGTTTTTT. Protein sequence: CASSLGPTVIGGKLFF. Combining the CDR3 with reference TRBV27 and TRBJ1-4 gives the whole variable domain EAQVTQNPRYLITVTGKKLTVTCSQNMNHEYMSWYRQDPGLGLRQIYYSMNVEVTDKGDVPEGYKVSRKEKRNFPLILESPSPNQTSLYFCASSLGPTVIGGKLFFGSGTQLSVL.

This rearrangement joins TRBV6-1 to TRBJ2-5; a possible D gene is TRBD1 (6 bases). The V gene's germline CDR1 is MNHNS and CDR2 SASEGT. There are 14 residues in the CDR3. With 7 bases removed from V and 3 bases from J, the gap between germline ends came to 15 bases. CDR3 amino acids: CASTWSGVEETQYF. In DNA, the CDR3 is TGTGCCAGCACGTGGTCAGGGGTGGAAGAGACCCAGTACTTC.

The CDR3 here is CASSLWGGRGEETQYF. CDR3 DNA sequence: TGCGCCAGCAGCTTATGGGGGGGGCGAGGGGAAGAGACCCAGTACTTC. This chain joins TRBV5-1 and TRBJ2-5, with D maybe TRBD2 (7 bases). Germline V lookup: CDR1 SGHRS, CDR2 YFSETQ. This CDR3 has 16 amino acids. Deletions cut 2 bases from V and 3 bases from J, with 17 bases between. The full variable domain, its missing parts supplied by reference TRBV5-1 and TRBJ2-5, is KAGVTQTPRYLIKTRGQQVTLSCSPISGHRSVSWYQQTPGQGLQFLFEYFSETQRNKGNFPGRFSGRQFSNSRSEMNVSTLELGDSALYLCASSLWGGRGEETQYFGPGTRLLVL.